This T cell receptor beta chain was recorded in a study of OX40 agonist ivuxolimab in advanced cancers. The overall study: The dose of intravenous ivuxolimab that patients received every 2 weeks ranged from 0.01 to 10 mg/kg.

TCRdb's table, derived via immunoSEQ multiplex PCR, lists solely in-frame clones and lacks some. The sample consists of approximately 77,000 clones, about nine tenths of them appearing once. Concerning this clone itself: Its antigen is still unknown.

Sampling times: baseline, cycle 4 day 1, cycle 7 day 1. Findings and limits, study-wide: In CD8+ T cells, expanded clones were on average more numerous than in CD4+.

Germline V gives CDR1 SGHDT, CDR2 YYEEEE. The CDR3 length is 14 residues. The V gene lost 4 bases and the J gene lost 5 bases, with 13 bases spanning the gap. This sample comprised CD4+ or CD8+ T cells sorted from blood, obtained in a trial of the OX40 agonist ivuxolimab. This sequence originates from an adult with an advanced solid tumor such as melanoma, head and neck, liver or kidney cancer. V is TRBV5-6 and J is TRBJ1-5, with D possibly being TRBD1 (6 bases). The CDR3 sequence is CASSPWTADQPQHF. The CDR3 DNA reads as TGTGCCAGCAGCCCCTGGACAGCCGATCAGCCCCAGCATTTT.